These T cell receptor beta chains were read from a single sample in a study of T cell responses to AZD1222 COVID-19 vaccine. Repertoires were generated with immunoSEQ multiplex PCR, while TCRdb's copy carries only in-frame clones and drops some. The table shows roughly 180,000 clones, with 90% occurring only once. This specimen was peripheral blood, taken on day 0 of AZD1222 vaccination. These receptors all stem from an adult in good health. CDR3s include the opening cysteine and the closing phenylalanine or tryptophan. A D gene is named only where the DNA matches it firmly. Clone size is shown for a subset of rows, as once, few, many or a class of expanded clone.

cdr3_aa,cdr3_nt,d_call,j_call,v_call,clone_size
CASRNVRDTQYF,TGTGCCAGCAGGAACGTTCGAGATACGCAGTATTTT,-,TRBJ2-3,TRBV21-1,-
CASSFTDINIQYF,TGTGCCAGCAGCTTCACGGACATAAACATTCAGTACTTC,-,TRBJ2-4,TRBV7-2,-
CASSLDTLWDGYTF,TGTGCCAGTAGTCTTGATACCCTGTGGGATGGCTACACCTTC,-,TRBJ1-2,TRBV19,-
CASSPRTDTNYGYTF,TGTGCCAGCAGCCCCCGGACGGATACTAACTATGGCTACACCTTC,-,TRBJ1-2,TRBV7-2,-
CASSQDRNRNTEAFF,TGTGCCAGCAGCCAAGATCGGAACAGGAACACTGAAGCTTTCTTT,-,TRBJ1-1,TRBV4-2,once
CASSSTGGDSPLHF,TGCGCCAGCAGCTCGACAGGGGGCGATTCACCCCTCCACTTT,TRBD1,TRBJ1-6,TRBV5-1,-
CATSRDMTAYGYTF,TGTGCCACCAGCAGAGATATGACAGCCTATGGCTACACCTTC,-,TRBJ1-2,TRBV15,-
CATSGSNSGGGYNEQFF,TGTGCCACCAGTGGAAGTAATAGCGGGGGGGGATACAATGAGCAGTTCTTC,TRBD2,TRBJ2-1,TRBV24-1,-
CAITGTGGDGYTF,TGTGCCATCACTGGGACAGGGGGAGATGGCTACACCTTC,TRBD1,TRBJ1-2,TRBV10-3,-
CASSLRAGPSTDTQYF,TGTGCCAGCAGCTTACGGGCGGGGCCTAGCACAGATACGCAGTATTTT,-,TRBJ2-3,TRBV7-3,-
CASSWTGGYEQYF,TGTGCCAGCAGCTGGACGGGAGGCTACGAGCAGTACTTC,TRBD2,TRBJ2-7,TRBV5-4,-
CASGRRRGGEAIPTGGYTF,TGTGCTAGTGGGCGGCGACGGGGGGGTGAAGCGATCCCTACTGGTGGCTACACCTTC,-,TRBJ1-2,TRBV12-5,-
CASRAGLNQPQHF,TGTGCCAGCAGGGCCGGGCTCAATCAGCCCCAGCATTTT,-,TRBJ1-5,TRBV6-5,-
CASSLLPQGPYEQYF,TGTGCCAGCAGCCTTCTCCCGCAGGGCCCCTACGAGCAGTACTTC,-,TRBJ2-7,TRBV5-5,once
CASSLVDTQYF,TGCGCCAGCAGCTTGGTAGATACGCAGTATTTT,-,TRBJ2-3,TRBV5-1,-
CASSLRSVEGEQYF,TGTGCCAGCAGCTTAAGGTCGGTGGAGGGCGAGCAGTACTTC,-,TRBJ2-7,TRBV7-2,-
CASSPRTGANYEQYF,TGTGCCAGCAGTCCGCGGACGGGGGCCAACTACGAGCAGTACTTC,-,TRBJ2-7,TRBV7-2,once
CASSRLMNTGELFF,TGTGCCAGCAGTCGGCTCATGAACACCGGGGAGCTGTTTTTT,-,TRBJ2-2,TRBV6-6,-
CASKPAVLDGTDGYTF,TGTGCCAGCAAACCGGCGGTATTGGATGGGACCGATGGCTACACCTTC,-,TRBJ1-2,TRBV7-8,-
CASSLVDGAEAFF,TGTGCCAGCAGCTTAGTGGACGGGGCTGAAGCTTTCTTT,-,TRBJ1-1,TRBV7-2,-
CASSLESHGELFF,TGTGCCAGCTCACTGGAATCGCACGGGGAGCTGTTTTTT,-,TRBJ2-2,TRBV18,-
CASSQGGVTEAFF,TGCGCCAGCAGCCAAGGGGGGGTCACTGAAGCTTTCTTT,-,TRBJ1-1,TRBV4-3,-
CASSLGGSGVGEQYF,TGTGCCAGCAGCTTGGGGGGGTCAGGGGTCGGCGAGCAGTACTTC,-,TRBJ2-7,TRBV5-4,-
CASSSQGAGSPLHF,TGTGCCAGCTCCTCCCAGGGGGCTGGTTCACCCCTCCACTTT,TRBD1,TRBJ1-6,TRBV9,-
CASSFRASSSYEQYF,TGTGCCAGCAGCTTCAGGGCCTCAAGCTCCTACGAGCAGTACTTC,-,TRBJ2-7,TRBV6-2/TRBV6-3,-
CASSSPSYNEQFF,TGTGCCAGCAGTTCCCCCAGCTACAATGAGCAGTTCTTC,-,TRBJ2-1,TRBV6-2/TRBV6-3,-
CSASLEEGSYNSPLHF,TGCAGTGCTAGTTTAGAGGAGGGCTCCTATAATTCACCCCTCCACTTT,-,TRBJ1-6,TRBV20-1,-
CAMGPDGVGGYTF,TGTGCCATGGGGCCGGATGGGGTCGGCGGCTACACCTTC,-,TRBJ1-2,TRBV10-3,-
CASSFGTSFPNEQFF,TGCGCCAGCAGCTTCGGGACTAGTTTTCCAAATGAGCAGTTCTTC,TRBD2,TRBJ2-1,TRBV5-1,-
CAISERQGAFF,TGTGCCATCAGTGAACGGCAGGGTGCTTTCTTT,-,TRBJ1-1,TRBV10-3,few
CASSPGQFNEKLFF,TGTGCCAGCAGCCCGGGACAGTTTAATGAAAAACTGTTTTTT,TRBD1,TRBJ1-4,TRBV9,-
CASSESVGGGTEAFF,TGTGCCAGCAGTGAAAGTGTGGGGGGCGGCACTGAAGCTTTCTTT,-,TRBJ1-1,TRBV6-1,once
CASSRGSEKLFF,TGTGCCAGCAGCCGGGGCTCGGAAAAACTGTTTTTT,-,TRBJ1-4,TRBV6-5,-
CASSLDRRNTEAFF,TGTGCCAGCAGCTTAGATCGCAGGAACACTGAAGCTTTCTTT,-,TRBJ1-1,TRBV7-2,-
CASSPGVGETQYF,TGTGCCAGCTCACCGGGAGTTGGCGAGACCCAGTACTTC,-,TRBJ2-5,TRBV18,-
CASSNTGGRETQYF,TGTGCCAGTAGCAACACAGGGGGCCGGGAGACCCAGTACTTC,TRBD1,TRBJ2-5,TRBV19,-
CAWSNSGDYGYTF,TGTGCCTGGAGTAACAGTGGAGACTATGGCTACACCTTC,-,TRBJ1-2,TRBV30,-
CASSPWGSSYNEQFF,TGTGCCAGCAGCCCATGGGGGAGCTCCTACAATGAGCAGTTCTTC,-,TRBJ2-1,TRBV6-5,once
CASSYDWGSGPQHF,TGTGCCAGCAGTTACGATTGGGGCAGTGGGCCCCAGCATTTT,-,TRBJ1-5,TRBV6-5,-
CASSWDGENSPLHF,TGTGCCAGCAGCTGGGACGGAGAAAATTCACCCCTCCACTTT,-,TRBJ1-6,TRBV3-1/TRBV3-2,-
CASSLGSLAGALETQYF,TGCGCCAGCAGCTTGGGTTCGCTAGCGGGGGCGTTGGAGACCCAGTACTTC,TRBD2,TRBJ2-5,TRBV5-1,-
CSATGDEQYF,TGCAGCGCTACAGGGGACGAGCAGTACTTC,TRBD1,TRBJ2-7,TRBV29-1,-
CASSYPRESTGALSYEQYF,TGTGCCAGCAGTTACCCGAGGGAATCGACAGGGGCCCTCTCCTACGAGCAGTACTTC,TRBD1,TRBJ2-7,TRBV6-2/TRBV6-3,-
CASRGNRVTEAFF,TGTGCCAGCAGAGGGAACAGGGTCACTGAAGCTTTCTTT,-,TRBJ1-1,TRBV14,few
CASSLVQGGYGYTF,TGTGCCAGCAGCTTGGTCCAGGGGGGCTATGGCTACACCTTC,TRBD1,TRBJ1-2,TRBV5-4,-
CASSYSAIKGYTF,TGTGCCAGCAGTTACTCGGCAATTAAGGGCTACACCTTC,-,TRBJ1-2,TRBV6-5,-
CASSSWGEKLFF,TGTGCCAGCAGCTCCTGGGGTGAAAAACTGTTTTTT,-,TRBJ1-4,TRBV7-2,once
CASSPGLAGLGIETQYF,TGTGCCAGCAGCCCGGGACTAGCGGGCTTGGGTATCGAGACCCAGTACTTC,TRBD2,TRBJ2-5,TRBV6-2/TRBV6-3,few
CASSFTGGADSPLHF,TGTGCCAGCAGCTTTACAGGGGGCGCTGATTCACCCCTCCACTTT,TRBD1,TRBJ1-6,TRBV7-2,-
CASRDGSYNEQFF,TGTGCCAGCAGGGACGGGAGTTACAATGAGCAGTTCTTC,-,TRBJ2-1,TRBV2,-
CASRLYPEAFF,TGTGCAAGTCGCTTATACCCCGAAGCTTTCTTT,-,TRBJ1-1,TRBV12-2,-
CASRPPGQGFETQYF,TGTGCCAGTAGACCTCCGGGACAGGGTTTTGAGACCCAGTACTTC,TRBD1,TRBJ2-5,TRBV19,few
CASSHTHGHITIF,TGCGCCAGCAGCCACACTCATGGCCATATAACTATTTTC,-,TRBJ2-7,TRBV10-1,-
CASSLGGAGGAEAFF,TGCGCCAGCAGCTTGGGAGGGGCCGGGGGCGCTGAAGCTTTCTTT,-,TRBJ1-1,TRBV5-1,-